This TCR beta chain came from a study of blood T cell repertoires in COVID-19. Background on the study: T cells, B-cell-depleted T cells, or PBMCs supplied cDNA or gDNA.

TCRdb's copy holds only in-frame clones and misses some; the assay was immunoSEQ multiplex PCR. This table holds about 77,000 clones, 80% found once. This CDR3 region has 14 residues. V gave up 5 bases and J gave up 1 base; unmatched junction bases: 2. In germline, CDR1 is SGHTA, CDR2 FQGNSA. The sample consisted of peripheral blood. The chain is built from TRBV7-2 and TRBJ1-5; TRBD1 aligns across 7 bases. This clonotype was obtained from a woman in her 70s with acute or convalescent COVID-19. The CDR3 is CASSPRGSNQPQHF. CDR3 nucleotides: TGTGCCAGCAGCCCCAGGGGGAGCAATCAGCCCCAGCATTTT.